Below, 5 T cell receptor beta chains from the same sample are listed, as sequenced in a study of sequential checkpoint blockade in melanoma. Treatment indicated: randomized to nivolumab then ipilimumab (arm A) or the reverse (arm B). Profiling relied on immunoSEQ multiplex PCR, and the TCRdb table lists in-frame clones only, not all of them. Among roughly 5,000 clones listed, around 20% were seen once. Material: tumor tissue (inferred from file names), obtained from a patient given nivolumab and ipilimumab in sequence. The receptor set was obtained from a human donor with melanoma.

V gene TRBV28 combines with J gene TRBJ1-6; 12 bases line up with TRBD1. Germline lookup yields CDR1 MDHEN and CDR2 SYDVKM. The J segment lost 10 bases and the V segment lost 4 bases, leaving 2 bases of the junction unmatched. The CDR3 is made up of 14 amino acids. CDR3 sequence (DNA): TGTGCCAGCAGTTCCGGGACAGGGGGCTCACCCCTCCACTTT. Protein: CASSSGTGGSPLHF. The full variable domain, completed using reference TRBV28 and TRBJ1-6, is DVKVTQSSRYLVKRTGEKVFLECVQDMDHENMFWYRQDPGLGLRLIYFSYDVKMKEKGDIPEGYSVSREKKERFSLILESASTNQTSMYLCASSSGTGGSPLHFGNGTRLTVT.

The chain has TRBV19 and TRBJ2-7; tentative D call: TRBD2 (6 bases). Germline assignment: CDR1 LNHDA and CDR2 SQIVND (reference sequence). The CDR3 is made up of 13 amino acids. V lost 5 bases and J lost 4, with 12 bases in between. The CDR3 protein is CASSWDLFYEQYF. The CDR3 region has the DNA TGTGCCAGTAGTTGGGACTTATTTTACGAGCAGTACTTC. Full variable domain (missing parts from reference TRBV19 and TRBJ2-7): DGGITQSPKYLFRKEGQNVTLSCEQNLNHDAMYWYRQDPGQGLRLIYYSQIVNDFQKGDIAEGYSVSREKKESFPLTVTSAQKNPTAFYLCASSWDLFYEQYFGPGTRLTVT.

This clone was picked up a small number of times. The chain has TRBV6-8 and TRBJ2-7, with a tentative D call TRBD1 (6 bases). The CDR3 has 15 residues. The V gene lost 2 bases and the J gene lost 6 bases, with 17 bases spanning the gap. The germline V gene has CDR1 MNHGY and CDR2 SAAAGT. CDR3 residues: CASSYLPDARGEQYF. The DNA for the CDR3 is TGTGCCAGCAGTTACCTGCCGGACGCCAGGGGCGAGCAGTACTTC.

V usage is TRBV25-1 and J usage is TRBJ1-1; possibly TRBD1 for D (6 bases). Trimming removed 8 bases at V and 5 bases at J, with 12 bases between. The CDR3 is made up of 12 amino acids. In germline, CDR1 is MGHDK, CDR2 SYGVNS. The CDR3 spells CASGRGVTEAFF. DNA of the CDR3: TGTGCCAGCGGCAGGGGTGTAACTGAAGCTTTCTTT.

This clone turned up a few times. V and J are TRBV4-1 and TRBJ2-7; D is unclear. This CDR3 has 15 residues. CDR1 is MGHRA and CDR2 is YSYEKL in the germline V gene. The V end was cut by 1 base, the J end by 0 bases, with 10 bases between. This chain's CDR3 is CASSQGLTASYEQYF. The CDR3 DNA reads TGCGCCAGCAGCCAAGGGTTGACTGCCTCCTACGAGCAGTACTTC.